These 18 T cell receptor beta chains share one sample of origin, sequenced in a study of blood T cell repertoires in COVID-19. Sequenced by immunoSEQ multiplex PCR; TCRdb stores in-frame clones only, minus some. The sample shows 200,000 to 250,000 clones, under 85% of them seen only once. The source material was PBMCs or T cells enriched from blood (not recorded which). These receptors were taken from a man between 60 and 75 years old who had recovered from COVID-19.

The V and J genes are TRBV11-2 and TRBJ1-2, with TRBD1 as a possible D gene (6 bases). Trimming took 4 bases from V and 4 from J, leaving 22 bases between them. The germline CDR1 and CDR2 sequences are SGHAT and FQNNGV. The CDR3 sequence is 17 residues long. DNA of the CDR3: TGTGCCAGCAGCTCGGGAAGTCGGGGGGCGCGCGGCTATGGCTACACCTTC. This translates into CASSSGSRGARGYGYTF.

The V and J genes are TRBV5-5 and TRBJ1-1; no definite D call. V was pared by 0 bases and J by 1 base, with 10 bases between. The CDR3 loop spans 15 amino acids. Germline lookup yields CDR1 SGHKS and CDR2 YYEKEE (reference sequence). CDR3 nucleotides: TGTGCCAGCAGCTTGGTGCAGCGACGGAACACTGAAGCTTTCTTT. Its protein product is CASSLVQRRNTEAFF.

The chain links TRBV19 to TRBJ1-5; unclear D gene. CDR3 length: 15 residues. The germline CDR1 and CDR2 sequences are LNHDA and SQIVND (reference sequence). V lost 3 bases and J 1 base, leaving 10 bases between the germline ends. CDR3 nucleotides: TGTGCCAGTAGTATGGAGGGCAGGAGCAATCAGCCCCAGCATTTT. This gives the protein CASSMEGRSNQPQHF.

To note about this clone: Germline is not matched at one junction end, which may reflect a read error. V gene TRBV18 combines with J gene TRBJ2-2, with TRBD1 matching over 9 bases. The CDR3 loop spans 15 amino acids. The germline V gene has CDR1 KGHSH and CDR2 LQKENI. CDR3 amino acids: CASAPRTGDTGELFF. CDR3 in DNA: TGTGCCAGCGCACCACGGACAGGGGACACCGGGGAGCTGTTTTTT.

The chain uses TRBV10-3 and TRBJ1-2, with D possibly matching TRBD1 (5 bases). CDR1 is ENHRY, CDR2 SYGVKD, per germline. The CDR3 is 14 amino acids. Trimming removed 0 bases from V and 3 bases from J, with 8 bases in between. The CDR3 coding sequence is TGTGCCATCAGTGAGTCGATAGGGGACTATGGCTACACCTTC. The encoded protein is CAISESIGDYGYTF.

CDR3 loop: CASSFLGGAVTGELFF. The CDR3 DNA is TGTGCCAGCAGCTTTCTCGGGGGGGCCGTAACCGGGGAGCTGTTTTTT. This chain uses TRBV7-8 with TRBJ2-2; 8 positions agree with TRBD2. Germline CDR1 and CDR2: SGHVS and FQNEAQ. Trimming at V came to 3 bases and at J to 5 bases, leaving 8 bases not matched to a gene. This CDR3 is built from 16 residues.

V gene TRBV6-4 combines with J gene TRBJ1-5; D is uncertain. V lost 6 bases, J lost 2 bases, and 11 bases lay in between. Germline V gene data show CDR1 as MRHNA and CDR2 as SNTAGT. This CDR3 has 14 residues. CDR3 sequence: CASRAGFCNQPQHF. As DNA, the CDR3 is TGTGCCAGCAGAGCGGGCTTTTGCAATCAGCCCCAGCATTTT.

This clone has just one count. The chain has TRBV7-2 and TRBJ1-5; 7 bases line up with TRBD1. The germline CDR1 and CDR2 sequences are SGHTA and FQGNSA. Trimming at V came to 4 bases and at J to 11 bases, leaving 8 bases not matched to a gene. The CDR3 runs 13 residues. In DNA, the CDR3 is TGTGCCAGCAGCTCTGACAGGGTTTCTGCCCAGCATTTT. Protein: CASSSDRVSAQHF.

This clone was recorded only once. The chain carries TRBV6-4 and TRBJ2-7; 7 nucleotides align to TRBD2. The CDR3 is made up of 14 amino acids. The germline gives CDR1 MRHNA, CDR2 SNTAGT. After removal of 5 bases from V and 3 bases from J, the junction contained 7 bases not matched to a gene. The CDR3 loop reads CASSPYGGNYEQYF. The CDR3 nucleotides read TGTGCCAGCAGTCCGTACGGGGGGAACTACGAGCAGTACTTC.

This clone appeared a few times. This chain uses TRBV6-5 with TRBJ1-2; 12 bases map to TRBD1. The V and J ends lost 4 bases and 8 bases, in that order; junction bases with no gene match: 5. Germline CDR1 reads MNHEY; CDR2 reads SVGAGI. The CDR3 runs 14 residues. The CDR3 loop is CASSLGQGASGYTF. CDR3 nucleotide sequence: TGTGCCAGCAGTTTGGGACAGGGGGCGTCCGGCTACACCTTC.

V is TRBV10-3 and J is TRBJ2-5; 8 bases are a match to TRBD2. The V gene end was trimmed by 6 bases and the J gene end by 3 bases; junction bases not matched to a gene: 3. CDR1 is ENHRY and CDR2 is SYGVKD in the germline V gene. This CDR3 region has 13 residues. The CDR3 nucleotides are TGTGCCATCAGCACACTAGCGGAAGAGACCCAGTACTTC. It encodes CAISTLAEETQYF.

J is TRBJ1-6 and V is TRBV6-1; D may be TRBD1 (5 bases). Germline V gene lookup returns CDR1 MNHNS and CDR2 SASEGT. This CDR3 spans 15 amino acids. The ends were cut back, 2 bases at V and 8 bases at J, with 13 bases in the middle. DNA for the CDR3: TGTGCCAGCAGTGAACAGGGCCCCGGGCATTCACCCCTCCACTTT. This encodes CASSEQGPGHSPLHF.

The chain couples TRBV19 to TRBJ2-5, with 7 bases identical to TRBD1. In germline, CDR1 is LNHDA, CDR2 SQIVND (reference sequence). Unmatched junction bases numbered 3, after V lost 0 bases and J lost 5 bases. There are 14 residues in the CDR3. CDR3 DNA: TGTGCCAGTAGTATAGACAGGGGGATGGAGACCCAGTACTTC. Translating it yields CASSIDRGMETQYF.

The CDR3 sequence: CASSIGPGSTDTQYF. In DNA, the CDR3 is TGTGCCAGTAGTATAGGCCCGGGGAGCACAGATACGCAGTATTTT. The chain joins TRBV19 to TRBJ2-3, with a weak D call TRBD2 (5 bases). The CDR3 length is 15 residues. Deletions cut 1 base from V and 0 bases from J, with 8 bases between. Germline CDR1 reads LNHDA; CDR2 reads SQIVND (reference sequence). Drawing the rest from reference TRBV19 and TRBJ2-3, the complete variable domain is DGGITQSPKYLFRKEGQNVTLSCEQNLNHDAMYWYRQDPGQGLRLIYYSQIVNDFQKGDIAEGYSVSREKKESFPLTVTSAQKNPTAFYLCASSIGPGSTDTQYFGPGTRLTVL.

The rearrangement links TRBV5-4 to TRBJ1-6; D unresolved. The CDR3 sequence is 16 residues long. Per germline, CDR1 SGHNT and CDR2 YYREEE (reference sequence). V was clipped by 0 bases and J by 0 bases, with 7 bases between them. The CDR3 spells CASSLEESSYNSPLHF. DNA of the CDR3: TGTGCCAGCAGCTTGGAGGAGAGCTCCTATAATTCACCCCTCCACTTT.

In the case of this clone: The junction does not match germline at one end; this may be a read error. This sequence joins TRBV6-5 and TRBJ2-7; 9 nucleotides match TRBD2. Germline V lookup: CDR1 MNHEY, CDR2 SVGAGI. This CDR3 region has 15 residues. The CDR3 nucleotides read TGTGCCAGCAGTGACTCTAGCGGGGTCACCTACGAGCAGTACTTC. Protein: CASSDSSGVTYEQYF.

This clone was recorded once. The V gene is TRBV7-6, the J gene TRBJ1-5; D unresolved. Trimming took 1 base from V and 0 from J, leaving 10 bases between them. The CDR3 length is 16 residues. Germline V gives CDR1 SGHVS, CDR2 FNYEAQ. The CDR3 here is CASSLEGGHSNQPQHF. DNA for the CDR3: TGTGCCAGCAGCTTAGAAGGCGGCCATAGCAATCAGCCCCAGCATTTT.

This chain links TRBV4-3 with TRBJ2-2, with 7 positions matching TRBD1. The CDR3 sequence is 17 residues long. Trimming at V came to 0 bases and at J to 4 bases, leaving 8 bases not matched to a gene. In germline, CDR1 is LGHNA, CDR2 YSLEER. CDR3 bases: TGCGCCAGCAGCCAAGATATAGTCAGGGGGTTCACCGGGGAGCTGTTTTTT. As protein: CASSQDIVRGFTGELFF.